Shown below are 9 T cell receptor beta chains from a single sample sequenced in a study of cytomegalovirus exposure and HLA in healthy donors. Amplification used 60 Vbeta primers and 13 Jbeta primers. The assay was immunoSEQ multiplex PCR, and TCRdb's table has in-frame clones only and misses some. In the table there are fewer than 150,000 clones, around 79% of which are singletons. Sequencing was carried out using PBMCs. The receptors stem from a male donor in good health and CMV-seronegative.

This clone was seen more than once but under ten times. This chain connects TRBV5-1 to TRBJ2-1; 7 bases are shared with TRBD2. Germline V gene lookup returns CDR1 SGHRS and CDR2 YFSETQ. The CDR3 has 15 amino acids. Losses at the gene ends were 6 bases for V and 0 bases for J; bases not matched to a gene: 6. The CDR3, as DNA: TGCGCCAGCACTAGCGGCCTTAGCTCCTACAATGAGCAGTTCTTC. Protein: CASTSGLSSYNEQFF.

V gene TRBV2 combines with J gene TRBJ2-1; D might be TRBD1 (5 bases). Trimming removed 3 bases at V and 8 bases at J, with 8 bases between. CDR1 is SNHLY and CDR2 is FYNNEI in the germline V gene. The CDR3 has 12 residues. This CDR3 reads CASSEVGDEQFF. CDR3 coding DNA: TGTGCCAGCAGTGAGGTAGGGGATGAGCAGTTCTTC.

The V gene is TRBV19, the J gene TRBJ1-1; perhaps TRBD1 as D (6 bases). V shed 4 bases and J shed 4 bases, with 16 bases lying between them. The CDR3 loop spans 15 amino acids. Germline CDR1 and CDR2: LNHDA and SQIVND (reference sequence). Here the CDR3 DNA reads TGTGCCAGTAGTAACTACAGGGTTGGGGGCACTGAAGCTTTCTTT. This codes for CASSNYRVGGTEAFF. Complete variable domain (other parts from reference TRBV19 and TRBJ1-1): DGGITQSPKYLFRKEGQNVTLSCEQNLNHDAMYWYRQDPGQGLRLIYYSQIVNDFQKGDIAEGYSVSREKKESFPLTVTSAQKNPTAFYLCASSNYRVGGTEAFFGQGTRLTVV.

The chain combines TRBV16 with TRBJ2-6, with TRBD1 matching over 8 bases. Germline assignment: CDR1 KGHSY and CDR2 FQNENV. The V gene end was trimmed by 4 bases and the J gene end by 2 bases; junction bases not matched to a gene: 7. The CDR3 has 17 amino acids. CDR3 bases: TGTGCCAGCAGCCCCCAGGGGGCGCTACCTGGGGCCAACGTCCTGACTTTC. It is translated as CASSPQGALPGANVLTF.

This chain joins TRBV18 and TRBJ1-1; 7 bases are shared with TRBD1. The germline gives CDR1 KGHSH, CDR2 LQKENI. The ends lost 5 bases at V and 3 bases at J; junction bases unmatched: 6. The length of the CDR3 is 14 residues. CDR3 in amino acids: CASSSTGPDTEAFF. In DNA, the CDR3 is TGTGCCAGCTCATCGACAGGGCCAGACACTGAAGCTTTCTTT.

The CDR3 DNA follows: TGCAGCGTCCTGACAGGGTCTTCTGGAAACACCATATATTTT. The encoded protein is CSVLTGSSGNTIYF. The chain carries TRBV29-1 and TRBJ1-3; 7 positions match TRBD1. The germline CDR1 and CDR2 sequences are SQVTM and ANQGSEA. The V and J ends lost 6 bases and 1 base, in that order; junction bases with no gene match: 6. The CDR3 has 14 residues.

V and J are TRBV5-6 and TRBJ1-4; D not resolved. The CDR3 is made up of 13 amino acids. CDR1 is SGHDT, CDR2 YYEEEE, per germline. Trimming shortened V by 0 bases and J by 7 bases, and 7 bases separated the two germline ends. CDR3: CASSLGGLEKLFF. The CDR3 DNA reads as TGTGCCAGCAGCTTGGGTGGGCTTGAAAAACTGTTTTTT.

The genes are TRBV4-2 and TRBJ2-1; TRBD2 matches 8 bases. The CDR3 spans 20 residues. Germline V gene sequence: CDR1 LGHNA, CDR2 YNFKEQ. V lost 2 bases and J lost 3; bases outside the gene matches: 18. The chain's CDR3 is CASSQQQGRTSGGDYNEQFF. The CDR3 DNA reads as TGTGCCAGCAGCCAACAACAAGGACGCACTAGCGGAGGGGACTACAATGAGCAGTTCTTC.

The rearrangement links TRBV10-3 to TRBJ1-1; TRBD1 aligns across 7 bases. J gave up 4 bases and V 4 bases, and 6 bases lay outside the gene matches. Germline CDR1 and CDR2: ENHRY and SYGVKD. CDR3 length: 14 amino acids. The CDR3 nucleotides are TGTGCCATCAGTGCCTCCAACAGGGGCACTGAAGCTTTCTTT. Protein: CAISASNRGTEAFF.